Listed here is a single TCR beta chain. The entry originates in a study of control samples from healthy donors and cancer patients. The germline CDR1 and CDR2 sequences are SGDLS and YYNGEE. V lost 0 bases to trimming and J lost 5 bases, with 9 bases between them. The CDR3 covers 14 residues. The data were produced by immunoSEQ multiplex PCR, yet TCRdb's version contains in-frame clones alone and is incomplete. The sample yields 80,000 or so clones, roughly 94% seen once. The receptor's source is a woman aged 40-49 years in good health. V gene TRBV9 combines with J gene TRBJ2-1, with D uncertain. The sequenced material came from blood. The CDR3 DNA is TGTGCCAGCAGCGTAGCCTCGGCCGACAATGAGCAGTTCTTC. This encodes CASSVASADNEQFF.